One sample yielded the 24 T cell receptor beta chains listed below, sequenced in a study of T cells in Graves' hyperthyroidism and ophthalmopathy. Researchers amplified the TCR beta CDR3 regions from RNA transcripts. The study used the HTBI primer set for a first-round RT-PCR of the TCR CDR3. TCRdb itself ran the multiplex PCR reads through MiXCR, one entry per CDR3 protein. The sample carries approximately 220,000 distinct CDR3 sequences, around 20% recorded once. The material sequenced was blood. The receptors originated from a middle-aged man with Graves' hyperthyroidism.

This chain connects TRBV9 to TRBJ1-5; no definite D call. CDR3 length: 15 amino acids. The germline gives CDR1 SGDLS, CDR2 YYNGEE. The V end lost 3 bases, the J end lost 0 bases, and 10 bases lay between the germline ends. The CDR3 DNA follows: TGTGCCAGCAGCGCAGGTGGGTTTAGCAATCAGCCCCAGCATTTT. This codes for CASSAGGFSNQPQHF.

There are a few counts of this clonotype. The rearrangement uses TRBV5-5 and TRBJ2-1; TRBD2 might be the D (5 bases). The CDR3 spans 16 residues. Germline values: CDR1 SGHKS, CDR2 YYEKEE (reference sequence). Trimming left V 4 bases short and J 9 bases short, with 23 bases between. The DNA for the CDR3 is TGTGCCAGCAGCGCTGGCCTGCGGGCCCCCTTAGGTGAGCAGTTCTTC. Translated, it gives CASSAGLRAPLGEQFF.

This clonotype has a count of ten or more. DNA of the CDR3: TGTGCCAGCAGCCAAACTAGAGGGAACACTGAAGCTTTCTTT. This gives the protein CASSQTRGNTEAFF. This chain uses TRBV3-1 with TRBJ1-1; D not resolved. This CDR3 spans 14 amino acids. Germline CDR1 is LGHDT and CDR2 is YNNKEL (reference sequence). V was shortened by 2 bases and J by 1 base, with 8 bases between the two germline ends. Supplemented by reference TRBV3-1 and TRBJ1-1, the full variable domain reads DTAVSQTPKYLVTQMGNDKSIKCEQNLGHDTMYWYKQDSKKFLKIMFSYNNKELIINETVPNRFSPKSPDKAHLNLHINSLELGDSAVYFCASSQTRGNTEAFFGQGTRLTVV.

J is TRBJ1-5 and V is TRBV7-2; no firm D call. V was cut by 3 bases and J by 2 bases, with 8 bases left in between. CDR3 length equals 14 residues. CDR1 SGHTA and CDR2 FQGNSA come from the germline V gene. The DNA for the CDR3 is TGTGCCAGCAGCTTGCGTTTGGGCAATCAGCCCCAGCATTTT. This translates into CASSLRLGNQPQHF.

This clonotype has at least ten counts. The chain carries TRBV7-9 and TRBJ2-7; 7 bases align to TRBD1. The CDR3 is made up of 14 amino acids. Germline loops: CDR1 SEHNR, CDR2 FQNEAQ (reference sequence). V lost 3 bases and J lost 2; bases outside the gene matches: 4. CDR3 loop: CASSFGQDTYEQYF. The CDR3 bases are TGTGCCAGCAGCTTCGGACAGGATACCTACGAGCAGTACTTC.

This clonotype was detected many times. The rearrangement joins TRBV7-6 to TRBJ1-6; 7 positions match TRBD1. This CDR3 has 17 residues. Germline CDR1 and CDR2: SGHVS and FNYEAQ. The J segment lost 8 bases and the V segment lost 4 bases, leaving 14 bases of the junction unmatched. The CDR3 nucleotides are TGTGCCAGCAGCTCATCCTTAGGGACAGAAGCTTATTCACCCCTCCACTTT. This codes for CASSSSLGTEAYSPLHF.

This clonotype was recorded at least ten times. The rearrangement uses TRBV2 and TRBJ2-1, with unresolved D. V was pared by 5 bases and J by 2 bases, with 13 bases between. The CDR3 is made up of 15 amino acids. From germline, CDR1 is SNHLY and CDR2 FYNNEI. Here the CDR3 DNA reads TGTGCCAGCAGTCCCGGCCTTTCTCCCTACAATGAGCAGTTCTTC. Its translation is CASSPGLSPYNEQFF.

This clonotype was seen ten or more times. This sequence joins TRBV6-2 or TRBV6-3 and TRBJ1-5, with D maybe TRBD1 (6 bases). Germline lookup yields CDR1 MNHEY and CDR2 SVGEGT. This CDR3 region has 15 residues. Deletions cut 6 bases from V and 5 bases from J, with 17 bases between. CDR3 in DNA: TGTGCCAGCAGAAAGCAGGGGACTCGCTATCAGCCCCAGCATTTT. Its protein product is CASRKQGTRYQPQHF.

This clonotype has ten or more counts. The V gene is TRBV27, the J gene TRBJ1-5; no clear D gene. Germline CDR1 and CDR2: MNHEY and SMNVEV (reference sequence). The CDR3 extends over 14 amino acids. Trimming took off 3 bases at V and 3 bases at J, with 9 bases between the two ends. Written as DNA, the CDR3 is TGTGCCAGCAGTTTCGGCATGGCCAATCAGCCCCAGCATTTT. Its protein is CASSFGMANQPQHF.

This clonotype was counted many times. The chain recombines TRBV12-3 or TRBV12-4 with TRBJ1-4, with unresolved D. The CDR3 totals 17 residues. The V end lost 6 bases, the J end lost 2 bases, and 19 bases lay between the germline ends. The CDR3: CASSPRTAISTNEKLFF. In DNA form, the CDR3 reads TGTGCCAGCAGCCCTCGTACAGCGATTAGCACTAATGAAAAACTGTTTTTT.

This clonotype has more than one count but fewer than ten. This rearrangement joins TRBV19 to TRBJ1-5; D uncertain. This CDR3 comprises 15 residues. The V end was cut by 1 base, the J end by 0 bases, with 7 bases between. Per the germline V gene, CDR1 is LNHDA and CDR2 is SQIVND (reference sequence). The CDR3 protein is CASSIAGYSNQPQHF. DNA of the CDR3: TGTGCCAGTAGTATAGCTGGATATAGCAATCAGCCCCAGCATTTT.

The sample holds many counts of this clonotype. This rearrangement joins TRBV24-1 to TRBJ1-5; possibly TRBD1 for D (5 bases). V dropped 3 bases and J dropped 11 bases, with 13 bases sitting between them. The CDR3 consists of 13 residues. The V gene's germline CDR1 is KGHDR and CDR2 SFDVKD. This chain's CDR3 is CATSDPGSRAQHF. Here the CDR3 DNA reads TGTGCCACCAGTGATCCAGGGTCCAGGGCCCAGCATTTT.

Here the CDR3 DNA reads TGTGCCAGCAGCTTACTGAGGACTAGCGAGGGCACAGATACGCAGTATTTT. This gives the protein CASSLLRTSEGTDTQYF. V gene TRBV11-3 combines with J gene TRBJ2-3; 9 nucleotides line up with TRBD2. Unmatched junction bases numbered 7, after V lost 2 bases and J lost 1 base. Germline loops: CDR1 SGHNT, CDR2 YENEEA. The CDR3 consists of 17 residues.

The sample holds a few counts of this clonotype. The chain uses TRBV10-2 and TRBJ1-1; a possible D gene is TRBD1 (5 bases). CDR1 and CDR2 (germline): WSHSY, SAAADI. The CDR3 covers 14 residues. The V end was cut by 6 bases, the J end by 6 bases, with 17 bases between. Written as DNA, the CDR3 is TGCGCCAGCAGCGAGACCTCTTGGGGGTCTGAAGCTTTCTTT. Its translation is CASSETSWGSEAFF.

This clonotype has a count of ten or more. The genes are TRBV12-3 or TRBV12-4 and TRBJ2-5, with 8 bases that match TRBD1. The CDR3 is made up of 16 amino acids. The J segment lost 4 bases and the V segment lost 6 bases, leaving 13 bases of the junction unmatched. The CDR3 protein is CASRSNRQGLGETQYF. In DNA, the CDR3 is TGTGCCAGCAGGTCTAATCGACAGGGGTTGGGAGAGACCCAGTACTTC.

Only one count was recorded for this clonotype. The chain recombines TRBV20-1 with TRBJ2-3, with 10 nucleotides matching TRBD2. The CDR3 spans 16 residues. Germline assignment: CDR1 DFQATT and CDR2 SNEGSKA (reference sequence). The trim removed 1 base at V and 2 bases at J, leaving 6 bases unmatched. CDR3 sequence: CSARGKSGGATDTQYF. CDR3 bases: TGCAGTGCTAGAGGAAAGAGCGGGGGGGCCACAGATACGCAGTATTTT.

A word on this clonotype: A much larger clone sits a single nucleotide away, making a read error possible. The gene calls are TRBV6-2 or TRBV6-3 and TRBJ2-3; no reliable D call. V shed 11 bases and J shed 0 bases, with 33 bases lying between them. CDR3 size: 20 residues. Germline V gives CDR1 MNHEY, CDR2 SVGEGT. Here the CDR3 reads CACIGTTAARAAPSTDTQYF. The CDR3 DNA sequence: TGTGCCTGCATTGGAACGACGGCGGCAAGAGCAGCTCCTAGCACAGATACGCAGTATTTT.

This clonotype was counted ten times or more. The chain couples TRBV28 to TRBJ1-5; D perhaps matches TRBD1 (5 bases). Trimming pared 3 bases from V and 5 bases from J, leaving 11 bases between. The CDR3 has 14 residues. CDR1 and CDR2 from the germline V gene are MDHEN and SYDVKM. Written as DNA, the CDR3 is TGTGCCAGCAGTTTTCGAGGGGCAGATCAGCCCCAGCATTTT. Translating it yields CASSFRGADQPQHF.

This clonotype was picked up many times. The CDR3 here is CASSPSFTTDTQYF. For the CDR3, the DNA is TGTGCCAGCAGCCCCTCATTCACCACAGATACGCAGTATTTT. The rearrangement uses TRBV7-2 and TRBJ2-3; D uncertain. The V end lost 5 bases, the J end lost 2 bases, and 11 bases lay between the germline ends. The CDR3 loop spans 14 amino acids. CDR1 SGHTA and CDR2 FQGNSA come from the germline V gene.

CDR3 sequence: CASSLGQGADGELFF. For the CDR3, the DNA is TGCGCCAGCAGCTTGGGACAGGGGGCCGACGGGGAGCTGTTTTTT. V gene TRBV5-1 combines with J gene TRBJ2-2; 10 positions agree with TRBD1. V lost 0 bases, J lost 7 bases, and 3 bases stayed unmatched. The CDR3 covers 15 residues. Looked up from germline, CDR1 is SGHRS and CDR2 is YFSETQ.

The chain combines TRBV4-1 with TRBJ2-5; D may be TRBD2 (5 bases). The CDR3 loop spans 13 amino acids. The germline V and J ends were trimmed by 2 bases and 5 bases, with 9 bases remaining between them. The germline V gene encodes CDR1 MGHRA and CDR2 YSYEKL. The DNA of the CDR3 is TGCGCCAGCAGCCAATTCCGGAGGGAGACCCAGTACTTC. This encodes CASSQFRRETQYF.

In this sample, this clonotype turned up many times. The chain links TRBV20-1 to TRBJ2-3, with D unresolved. The germline V gene has CDR1 DFQATT and CDR2 SNEGSKA (reference sequence). With 6 bases removed from V and 1 base from J, the gap between germline ends came to 14 bases. This CDR3 has 14 amino acids. CDR3 sequence reads: CSAQAGLGTDTQYF. As DNA, the CDR3 is TGCAGTGCCCAAGCCGGGTTGGGCACAGATACGCAGTATTTT.

This clonotype has at least ten counts. This chain connects TRBV28 to TRBJ2-7; 7 positions agree with TRBD1. This CDR3 has 15 residues. Unmatched junction bases numbered 10, after V lost 7 bases and J lost 1 base. The germline V gene has CDR1 MDHEN and CDR2 SYDVKM. For the CDR3, the DNA is TGTGCCAGCAACCTAGGGGGCAGGGGATCCTACGAGCAGTACTTC. Amino acids: CASNLGGRGSYEQYF.

The chain combines TRBV6-2 or TRBV6-3 with TRBJ1-1, with 7 bases fitting TRBD1. CDR1 MNHEY and CDR2 SVGEGT come from the germline V gene. J lost 5 bases, V lost 5 bases, and 5 bases had no gene match. The CDR3 has 13 residues. The CDR3 DNA reads as TGTGCCAGCAGTGCCACAGGGGTGACTGAAGCTTTCTTT. This translates into CASSATGVTEAFF.